A single sample gave rise to the 23 T cell receptor beta chains below, sequenced in a study of blood T cell repertoires in COVID-19. Data came from immunoSEQ multiplex PCR; TCRdb stores just in-frame clones and leaves some out. The sample lists some 65,000 clones, about 74% occurring once. The sample consisted of peripheral blood. The receptors stem from a woman older than 75 with acute or convalescent COVID-19.

The gene calls are TRBV5-1 and TRBJ2-5; D gene uncertain. Germline loops: CDR1 SGHRS, CDR2 YFSETQ. The CDR3 consists of 13 residues. Trimming stripped 4 bases from V and 5 bases from J, with 12 bases between. The CDR3 sequence: CASSLERRETQYF. The CDR3 bases are TGCGCCAGCAGCCTGGAGAGGCGGGAGACCCAGTACTTC.

The table lists this clone with a few counts. This rearrangement joins TRBV29-1 to TRBJ1-6; D is unclear. The V gene lost 7 bases and the J gene lost 6 bases, with 13 bases spanning the gap. The CDR3 has 13 amino acids. Germline loops: CDR1 SQVTM, CDR2 ANQGSEA. Here the CDR3 reads CSAAGGPNSPLHF. DNA for the CDR3: TGCAGCGCAGCGGGAGGCCCTAATTCACCCCTCCACTTT.

V gene TRBV19 combines with J gene TRBJ2-1, with D maybe TRBD2 (5 bases). V was shortened by 7 bases and J by 10 bases, with 20 bases between the two germline ends. CDR1 is LNHDA, CDR2 SQIVND, per germline (reference sequence). The CDR3 has 14 amino acids. Here the CDR3 reads CASTKTRLAGEQFF. CDR3 nucleotide sequence: TGTGCCAGTACAAAAACCCGGCTAGCAGGCGAGCAGTTCTTC.

This chain links TRBV19 with TRBJ2-7; 12 bases are a match to TRBD1. This CDR3 is built from 15 residues. Per the germline V gene, CDR1 is LNHDA and CDR2 is SQIVND (reference sequence). V lost 5 bases and J lost 4; bases outside the gene matches: 6. CDR3 region: CASSGPGQGAYEQYF. CDR3 sequence (DNA): TGTGCCAGTAGTGGCCCGGGACAGGGGGCATACGAGCAGTACTTC.

Worth noting for this clone: The junction departs from germline at one end; a sequencing error may be responsible. The V and J genes are TRBV7-9 and TRBJ2-7; unclear D gene. The V gene's germline CDR1 is SEHNR and CDR2 FQNEAQ (reference sequence). The CDR3 covers 13 residues. CDR3 protein: CASSFSGAQRGSF. The CDR3 bases are TGTGCCAGCAGCTTTTCCGGTGCCCAGCGTGGCAGCTTC.

This clone was detected many times. This chain joins TRBV5-6 and TRBJ1-4; 8 nucleotides agree with TRBD1. The CDR3 has 16 amino acids. The germline gives CDR1 SGHDT, CDR2 YYEEEE. V lost 5 bases to trimming and J lost 11 bases; unmatched junction nucleotides: 17. The CDR3 sequence is CASSTGTGGPEEKLFF. The CDR3 DNA reads as TGTGCCAGCAGTACCGGGACAGGAGGACCAGAGGAGAAACTGTTTTTT.

The V gene is TRBV7-2, the J gene TRBJ1-5; the D gene is possibly TRBD1 (6 bases). Germline CDR1 reads SGHTA; CDR2 reads FQGNSA. The CDR3 is 15 residues long. V lost 3 bases, J lost 2 bases, and 11 bases lay in between. This CDR3 reads CASSFDAGGNQPQHF. The CDR3 DNA reads as TGTGCCAGCAGCTTTGATGCAGGGGGCAATCAGCCCCAGCATTTT.

The V gene is TRBV5-6, the J gene TRBJ2-3; TRBD2 agrees at 9 bases. Germline loops: CDR1 SGHDT, CDR2 YYEEEE. The CDR3 extends over 13 amino acids. Germline trimming cut 8 bases from V and 1 base from J; bases unmatched to any gene: 2. In nucleotides, the CDR3 is TGTGCCAGTAGGACTAGCGGCACAGATACGCAGTATTTT. Residues: CASRTSGTDTQYF. Variable domain in full (rest from reference TRBV5-6 and TRBJ2-3): DAGVTQSPTHLIKTRGQQVTLRCSPKSGHDTVSWYQQALGQGPQFIFQYYEEEERQRGNFPDRFSGHQFPNYSSELNVNALLLGDSALYLCASRTSGTDTQYFGPGTRLTVL.

This clone was detected ten times or more. The chain joins TRBV5-6 to TRBJ2-3; no definite D call. Germline V lookup: CDR1 SGHDT, CDR2 YYEEEE. This CDR3 comprises 13 residues. Trimming left V 0 bases short and J 1 base short, with 3 bases between. In DNA, the CDR3 is TGTGCCAGCAGCTTGGCGGGCACAGATACGCAGTATTTT. Amino acids: CASSLAGTDTQYF.

V usage is TRBV18 and J usage is TRBJ1-1; TRBD1 agrees at 9 bases. The CDR3 is 15 residues long. V trimming: 3 bases; J trimming: 5 bases; junction bases outside the gene matches: 7. Germline V gene data show CDR1 as KGHSH and CDR2 as LQKENI. CDR3 protein: CASSPRTGEKTEAFF. The CDR3 nucleotides read TGTGCCAGCTCACCCCGGACAGGGGAAAAGACTGAAGCTTTCTTT.

This chain joins TRBV3-1 (or the pseudogene TRBV3-2) and TRBJ2-1; 8 bases are a match to TRBD2. CDR3 length: 15 amino acids. Germline V CDR1 and CDR2: LGHDT, YNNKEL (reference sequence). The trim removed 4 bases at V and 1 base at J, leaving 3 bases unmatched. CDR3 sequence reads: CASSPTSGSYNEQFF. CDR3 bases: TGTGCCAGCAGCCCCACTAGCGGTTCCTACAATGAGCAGTTCTTC.

This clone appeared a few times. This chain uses TRBV24-1 with TRBJ2-1; 7 bases are a match to TRBD2. This CDR3 has 15 amino acids. From germline, CDR1 is KGHDR and CDR2 SFDVKD. V dropped 6 bases and J dropped 6; count of bases not matched to a gene: 10. CDR3 coding DNA: TGTGCCACCAGTCGGGCGGGAGCGACGATCAATGAGCAGTTCTTC. It yields the protein CATSRAGATINEQFF.

The V call is TRBV7-2, the J call TRBJ1-1; TRBD1 is a possible D gene (5 bases). V lost 4 bases, J lost 0 bases, and 6 bases lay in between. The germline gives CDR1 SGHTA, CDR2 FQGNSA. CDR3 length: 13 residues. CDR3 nucleotide sequence: TGTGCCAGCAGCTCGACAGTGAACACTGAAGCTTTCTTT. Residues: CASSSTVNTEAFF.

The J gene is TRBJ2-2, the V gene TRBV24-1; 10 positions match TRBD2. The CDR3 sequence is 15 residues long. The germline CDR1 and CDR2 sequences are KGHDR and SFDVKD. Trimming removed 8 bases from V and 5 bases from J; junction bases left unmatched: 7. CDR3 in DNA: TGTGCCACCATAGCGGGAGGTTCGGGGACCGGGGAGCTGTTTTTT. Its translation: CATIAGGSGTGELFF.

The J gene is TRBJ2-3, the V gene TRBV13, with 7 bases fitting TRBD1. The CDR3 contains 16 residues. Trimming cost V 3 bases and J 5 bases; bases outside gene matches: 11. Germline V CDR1 and CDR2: PRHDT, FYEKMQ (reference sequence). The CDR3 nucleotides are TGTGCCAGCAGCTTGTTGACGAACGGACAGGTAGATACGCAGTATTTT. Its protein product is CASSLLTNGQVDTQYF.

This clone was recorded a few times. The chain uses TRBV29-1 and TRBJ1-1, with a tentative D call TRBD1 (5 bases). The V end lost 3 bases, the J end lost 4 bases, and 12 bases lay between the germline ends. From germline, CDR1 is SQVTM and CDR2 ANQGSEA. The CDR3 totals 13 residues. As DNA, the CDR3 is TGCAGCGTTGAGGCCAGGGTGGTCACTGAAGCTTTCTTT. It is translated as CSVEARVVTEAFF.

The gene calls are TRBV9 and TRBJ2-1, with 10 bases lining up with TRBD2. This CDR3 is 19 amino acids long. Per germline, CDR1 SGDLS and CDR2 YYNGEE. V lost 0 bases to trimming and J lost 5 bases; unmatched junction nucleotides: 14. The CDR3 spells CASSVVGAGGLAVDNEQFF. The DNA for the CDR3 is TGTGCCAGCAGCGTAGTGGGAGCGGGAGGGCTCGCCGTTGACAATGAGCAGTTCTTC.

This clone was picked up a small number of times. The CDR3 nucleotides read TGTGCCAGTAGTAGACAGGGGCAGGACAATCAGCCCCAGCATTTT. Translation: CASSRQGQDNQPQHF. The chain has TRBV19 and TRBJ1-5; TRBD1 agrees at 8 bases. Trimming cost V 4 bases and J 3 bases; bases outside gene matches: 5. This CDR3 is built from 15 residues. Germline CDR1 reads LNHDA; CDR2 reads SQIVND (reference sequence).

V and J are TRBV28 and TRBJ1-5, with D possibly being TRBD1 (6 bases). V was shortened by 5 bases and J by 2 bases, with 19 bases between the two germline ends. There are 17 residues in the CDR3. Germline CDR1 MDHEN, CDR2 SYDVKM. CDR3 sequence (DNA): TGTGCCAGCAGTAGGGGGACGGGCGGGGGGCGCAATCAGCCCCAGCATTTT. This translates into CASSRGTGGGRNQPQHF.

The rearrangement links TRBV7-9 to TRBJ2-7; no clear D. V lost 4 bases and J lost 0, with 7 bases in between. CDR3 length equals 13 residues. Germline V lookup: CDR1 SEHNR, CDR2 FQNEAQ (reference sequence). The CDR3 DNA reads TGTGCCAGCAGCTCCATCAGCTCCTACGAGCAGTACTTC. Encoded protein: CASSSISSYEQYF.

The chain links TRBV7-9 to TRBJ1-1; 9 bases are shared with TRBD1. The V segment lost 3 bases and the J segment 6 bases; nucleotides outside the gene matches: 5. From germline, CDR1 is SEHNR and CDR2 FQNEAQ (reference sequence). The CDR3 length is 14 residues. CDR3 nucleotide sequence: TGTGCCAGCAGCTTGACAGGGGGGGTGCCTGAAGCTTTCTTT. It specifies CASSLTGGVPEAFF.

The V gene is TRBV6-2 or TRBV6-3, the J gene TRBJ2-6; 7 bases map to TRBD1. This CDR3 comprises 18 residues. CDR1 and CDR2 from the germline V gene are MNHEY and SVGEGT. After removal of 2 bases from V and 0 bases from J, the junction contained 7 bases not matched to a gene. CDR3 sequence reads: CASSYLTGTGSGANVLTF. CDR3 in DNA: TGTGCCAGCAGTTACCTGACAGGGACCGGCTCTGGGGCCAACGTCCTGACTTTC.

The genes are TRBV9 and TRBJ2-1; no firm D call. The CDR3 totals 13 residues. Deletions cut 0 bases from V and 5 bases from J, with 6 bases between. CDR1 is SGDLS and CDR2 is YYNGEE in the germline V gene. The CDR3 DNA reads as TGTGCCAGCAGCGTAGGGCCCAACAATGAGCAGTTCTTC. Translating gives CASSVGPNNEQFF.